This T cell receptor beta chain stems from a study of blood T cell repertoires in COVID-19. Study context: The origin of the acute and convalescent COVID-19 samples was the United States, Italy and Spain. T cells, B-cell-depleted T cells, or PBMCs supplied cDNA or gDNA.

CDR3 length: 18 amino acids. The germline V gene has CDR1 LGHDT and CDR2 YNNKEL (reference sequence). V was pared by 0 bases and J by 2 bases, with 19 bases between. Data came from immunoSEQ multiplex PCR; TCRdb stores just in-frame clones and leaves some out. This table holds fewer than 85,000 clones, over 60% found once. Patients from Seattle were sampled longitudinally, starting during active infection. Material for sequencing was peripheral blood. The clonotype comes from a man in his sixties or seventies with COVID-19, enrolled during active disease. The chain has TRBV3-1 (or the pseudogene TRBV3-2) and TRBJ1-2; TRBD1 is a possible D gene (6 bases). CDR3 nucleotides: TGTGCCAGCAGCCAAGACCCGGGGGGGGCAATCGGGAACTATGGCTACACCTTC. Translated: CASSQDPGGAIGNYGYTF.